This is a list of T cell receptor beta chains from one sample in a study of T cells in Graves' hyperthyroidism and ophthalmopathy. TCRdb re-called the multiplex PCR reads through MiXCR, storing one row per CDR3 protein. Seen here are about 640,000 distinct CDR3 sequences, roughly 15% observed once, and the top ten hold approximately 12%. Sequenced sample: blood. The receptors come from a woman in her 50s with Graves' ophthalmopathy. CDR3s include the opening cysteine and the closing phenylalanine or tryptophan. The order of the fields is D gene, V gene, clone size, J gene, CDR3 protein, CDR3 DNA. D genes are given only for firm matches. Size values are once, few and many counts, or a class for expanded clones, and some rows have none.

D gene: NA; V gene: TRBV5-1; clone size: many; J gene: TRBJ1-1; CDR3 protein: CASSLVGSGAEAFF; CDR3 DNA: TGCGCCAGCAGCTTGGTGGGCTCGGGAGCTGAAGCTTTCTTT
D gene: TRBD2; V gene: TRBV27; clone size: NA; J gene: TRBJ2-5; CDR3 protein: CASSKGLAGVSFKETQYF; CDR3 DNA: TGTGCCAGCAGCAAGGGACTAGCGGGAGTCTCTTTTAAGGAGACCCAGTACTTC
D gene: NA; V gene: TRBV27; clone size: few; J gene: TRBJ2-3; CDR3 protein: CASLPIWAGHTDTQYF; CDR3 DNA: TGTGCCAGCTTACCGATCTGGGCGGGACACACAGATACGCAGTATTTT
D gene: NA; V gene: TRBV19; clone size: NA; J gene: TRBJ1-1; CDR3 protein: CASSIVGGEAFF; CDR3 DNA: TGTGCCAGTAGTATAGTGGGTGGTGAAGCTTTCTTT
D gene: NA; V gene: TRBV3-1; clone size: many; J gene: TRBJ2-3; CDR3 protein: CASSQDPSTDTQYF; CDR3 DNA: TGTGCCAGCAGCCAGGACCCTAGCACAGATACGCAGTATTTT
D gene: NA; V gene: TRBV11-3; clone size: many; J gene: TRBJ2-3; CDR3 protein: CASSLDQLSTDTQYF; CDR3 DNA: TGTGCCAGCAGCTTAGATCAACTAAGCACAGATACGCAGTATTTT
D gene: TRBD2; V gene: TRBV28; clone size: NA; J gene: TRBJ2-2; CDR3 protein: CASRPTSDTGELFF; CDR3 DNA: TGTGCCAGCAGACCGACTAGCGACACCGGGGAGCTGTTTTTT
D gene: TRBD1; V gene: TRBV15; clone size: many; J gene: TRBJ2-5; CDR3 protein: CATSRQGDRGGETQYF; CDR3 DNA: TGTGCCACCAGCAGACAAGGGGACAGGGGAGGCGAGACCCAGTACTTC
D gene: TRBD1; V gene: TRBV7-2; clone size: many; J gene: TRBJ2-7; CDR3 protein: CASSRDRVFEQYF; CDR3 DNA: TGTGCCAGCAGCAGGGACAGGGTCTTTGAGCAGTACTTC
D gene: TRBD2; V gene: TRBV19; clone size: NA; J gene: TRBJ2-1; CDR3 protein: CASSKPSGRLMNEQFF; CDR3 DNA: TGTGCCAGTAGTAAACCTAGCGGGAGACTCATGAATGAGCAGTTCTTC
D gene: TRBD2; V gene: TRBV7-7; clone size: NA; J gene: TRBJ2-1; CDR3 protein: CASSLETSGVNEQFF; CDR3 DNA: TGTGCCAGCAGCTTAGAGACTAGCGGTGTCAATGAGCAGTTCTTC
D gene: NA; V gene: TRBV4-1; clone size: many; J gene: TRBJ2-7; CDR3 protein: CASSQDYFEDSYEQYF; CDR3 DNA: TGCGCCAGCAGCCAAGATTATTTCGAGGATTCCTACGAGCAGTACTTC
D gene: NA; V gene: TRBV14; clone size: many; J gene: TRBJ2-1; CDR3 protein: CASSQGWDNEQFF; CDR3 DNA: TGTGCCAGCAGCCAAGGTTGGGACAATGAGCAGTTCTTC
D gene: TRBD2; V gene: TRBV11-3; clone size: NA; J gene: TRBJ2-3; CDR3 protein: CASSPGTSGFPDTQYF; CDR3 DNA: TGTGCCAGCAGCCCCGGGACTAGCGGTTTCCCAGATACGCAGTATTTT
D gene: TRBD1; V gene: TRBV6-2/TRBV6-3; clone size: many; J gene: TRBJ1-5; CDR3 protein: CASSDRDRRSNQPQHF; CDR3 DNA: TGTGCCAGCAGTGACAGGGACAGGCGATCCAATCAGCCCCAGCATTTT
D gene: NA; V gene: TRBV28; clone size: few; J gene: TRBJ2-5; CDR3 protein: CASSLLSDGMGETQYF; CDR3 DNA: TGTGCCAGCAGTTTATTGTCTGACGGGATGGGCGAGACCCAGTACTTC
D gene: TRBD1; V gene: TRBV28; clone size: NA; J gene: TRBJ2-1; CDR3 protein: CASSPTGTEQFF; CDR3 DNA: TGTGCCAGCAGCCCGACAGGGACTGAGCAGTTCTTC
D gene: NA; V gene: TRBV3-1; clone size: many; J gene: TRBJ2-3; CDR3 protein: CASSHRPDTQYF; CDR3 DNA: TGTGCCAGCAGCCATCGCCCAGATACGCAGTATTTT
D gene: NA; V gene: TRBV18; clone size: NA; J gene: TRBJ2-7; CDR3 protein: CASSPSTSYEQYF; CDR3 DNA: TGTGCCAGCTCACCCTCGACATCCTACGAGCAGTACTTC
D gene: TRBD1; V gene: TRBV6-2/TRBV6-3; clone size: many; J gene: TRBJ2-7; CDR3 protein: CASSYLGQGFYEQYF; CDR3 DNA: TGTGCCAGCAGTTACTTAGGACAGGGGTTCTACGAGCAGTACTTC
D gene: TRBD2; V gene: TRBV7-2; clone size: many; J gene: TRBJ2-7; CDR3 protein: CASSLFSGGSYEQYF; CDR3 DNA: TGTGCCAGCAGCTTATTTAGCGGGGGCTCCTACGAGCAGTACTTC
D gene: NA; V gene: TRBV6-2/TRBV6-3; clone size: many; J gene: TRBJ2-5; CDR3 protein: CASRITGNERQTQYF; CDR3 DNA: TGTGCCAGCAGAATAACAGGGAACGAGAGGCAGACCCAGTACTTC
D gene: NA; V gene: TRBV7-9; clone size: NA; J gene: TRBJ2-1; CDR3 protein: CASSPYRDNEQFF; CDR3 DNA: TGTGCCAGCAGCCCATATAGGGACAATGAGCAGTTCTTC
D gene: TRBD1; V gene: TRBV6-1; clone size: NA; J gene: TRBJ2-2; CDR3 protein: CASSESRGRAGELFF; CDR3 DNA: TGTGCCAGCAGTGAAAGCAGGGGGCGGGCCGGGGAGCTGTTTTTT
D gene: TRBD1; V gene: TRBV4-3; clone size: many; J gene: TRBJ2-7; CDR3 protein: CASSQARPGQGYEQYF; CDR3 DNA: TGCGCCAGCAGCCAGGCCCGTCCGGGACAGGGTTACGAGCAGTACTTC
D gene: TRBD2; V gene: TRBV30; clone size: many; J gene: TRBJ2-2; CDR3 protein: CAWVTSGSHTGELFF; CDR3 DNA: TGTGCCTGGGTCACTAGCGGGAGTCACACCGGGGAGCTGTTTTTT
D gene: TRBD1; V gene: TRBV6-1; clone size: many; J gene: TRBJ1-5; CDR3 protein: CASSDAPGQGAFGNQPQHF; CDR3 DNA: TGTGCCAGCAGTGACGCGCCGGGACAGGGGGCTTTTGGCAATCAGCCCCAGCATTTT
D gene: TRBD1; V gene: TRBV2; clone size: many; J gene: TRBJ2-5; CDR3 protein: CASSHYEDRQETQYF; CDR3 DNA: TGTGCCAGCAGTCATTACGAGGACAGGCAAGAGACCCAGTACTTC
D gene: NA; V gene: TRBV5-1; clone size: few; J gene: TRBJ2-2; CDR3 protein: CASSLSGASNTGELFF; CDR3 DNA: TGCGCCAGCAGCTTGAGTGGCGCCTCGAACACCGGGGAGCTGTTTTTT
D gene: TRBD1; V gene: TRBV5-5; clone size: many; J gene: TRBJ2-7; CDR3 protein: CASSPLGDRGSYEQYF; CDR3 DNA: TGTGCCAGCAGCCCCCTCGGGGACAGGGGCTCCTACGAGCAGTACTTC
D gene: TRBD1; V gene: TRBV28; clone size: few; J gene: TRBJ2-7; CDR3 protein: CASRGQGHSYEQYF; CDR3 DNA: TGTGCCAGCAGGGGACAGGGGCATTCCTACGAGCAGTACTTC
D gene: NA; V gene: TRBV11-1; clone size: many; J gene: TRBJ2-1; CDR3 protein: CASSPRGEGVVDNEQFF; CDR3 DNA: TGTGCCAGCAGCCCTCGGGGAGAGGGAGTGGTTGACAATGAGCAGTTCTTC
D gene: NA; V gene: TRBV3-2; clone size: many; J gene: TRBJ2-7; CDR3 protein: CASRAPAIETESYEQYF; CDR3 DNA: TGTGCCAGCAGAGCTCCGGCTATAGAGACAGAGTCCTACGAGCAGTACTTC
D gene: TRBD2; V gene: TRBV9; clone size: many; J gene: TRBJ2-7; CDR3 protein: CASSAGTSRTYEQYF; CDR3 DNA: TGTGCCAGCAGCGCGGGGACTAGCAGAACCTACGAGCAGTACTTC
D gene: TRBD1; V gene: TRBV30; clone size: many; J gene: TRBJ2-7; CDR3 protein: CAWREVPDRGFEQYF; CDR3 DNA: TGTGCCTGGAGGGAAGTCCCGGACAGGGGGTTCGAGCAGTACTTC
D gene: TRBD2; V gene: TRBV27; clone size: many; J gene: TRBJ2-3; CDR3 protein: CASSLLGGSRTDTQYF; CDR3 DNA: TGTGCCAGCAGTTTATTGGGCGGGAGTCGCACAGATACGCAGTATTTT
D gene: NA; V gene: TRBV28; clone size: many; J gene: TRBJ2-7; CDR3 protein: CASSLSSATLMSYEQYF; CDR3 DNA: TGTGCCAGCAGTTTATCATCCGCGACCTTAATGTCTTACGAGCAGTACTTC
D gene: NA; V gene: TRBV27; clone size: NA; J gene: TRBJ2-1; CDR3 protein: CASSFRYNEQFF; CDR3 DNA: TGTGCCAGCAGTTTTCGATACAATGAGCAGTTCTTC
D gene: TRBD2; V gene: TRBV3-1; clone size: many; J gene: TRBJ2-7; CDR3 protein: CASSQTSGRTYEQYF; CDR3 DNA: TGTGCCAGCAGCCAAACTAGCGGGAGGACCTACGAGCAGTACTTC
D gene: TRBD2; V gene: TRBV7-3; clone size: many; J gene: TRBJ2-3; CDR3 protein: CASRPTSALTDTQYF; CDR3 DNA: TGTGCCAGCAGACCTACTAGCGCACTCACAGATACGCAGTATTTT
D gene: NA; V gene: TRBV6-1; clone size: few; J gene: TRBJ2-7; CDR3 protein: CASSEAPNHRDIVYEQYF; CDR3 DNA: TGTGCCAGCAGTGAAGCGCCTAATCACCGGGACATAGTCTACGAGCAGTACTTC
D gene: NA; V gene: TRBV28; clone size: many; J gene: TRBJ2-7; CDR3 protein: CASSFPPLGTREQYF; CDR3 DNA: TGTGCCAGCAGTTTCCCCCCTCTTGGAACTAGGGAGCAGTACTTC
D gene: NA; V gene: TRBV7-2; clone size: NA; J gene: TRBJ1-2; CDR3 protein: CASSRDSRGSGHCGYTF; CDR3 DNA: TGTGCCAGCAGCCGGGACTCAAGGGGTTCCGGGCACTGTGGCTACACCTTC
D gene: NA; V gene: TRBV6-1; clone size: few; J gene: TRBJ1-5; CDR3 protein: CASSHDRDNYSNQPQHF; CDR3 DNA: TGTGCCAGCAGTCATGACCGGGACAACTATAGCAATCAGCCCCAGCATTTT
D gene: TRBD2; V gene: TRBV29-1; clone size: NA; J gene: TRBJ2-1; CDR3 protein: CSVDVGDVIAGGPLYNEQFF; CDR3 DNA: TGCAGCGTTGACGTGGGGGACGTAATAGCGGGAGGTCCTTTATACAATGAGCAGTTCTTC
D gene: NA; V gene: TRBV11-1; clone size: many; J gene: TRBJ2-5; CDR3 protein: CASSQNRNRETQYF; CDR3 DNA: TGTGCCAGCAGTCAAAACAGGAACCGCGAGACCCAGTACTTC
D gene: NA; V gene: TRBV15; clone size: few; J gene: TRBJ1-3; CDR3 protein: CATSSGTTGNTIYF; CDR3 DNA: TGTGCCACCAGCAGCGGGACAACCGGAAACACCATATATTTT
D gene: TRBD2; V gene: TRBV20-1; clone size: many; J gene: TRBJ2-3; CDR3 protein: CSASPGFSGSYGDTQYF; CDR3 DNA: TGCAGTGCTAGCCCCGGGTTTAGCGGGAGTTACGGAGATACGCAGTATTTT
D gene: TRBD2; V gene: TRBV2; clone size: NA; J gene: TRBJ2-7; CDR3 protein: CASTLRTSGRVSSYEQYF; CDR3 DNA: TGTGCCAGTACATTAAGGACTAGCGGGAGGGTGAGCTCCTACGAGCAGTACTTC
D gene: TRBD1; V gene: TRBV7-2; clone size: many; J gene: TRBJ2-6; CDR3 protein: CASSSEGTAGANVLTF; CDR3 DNA: TGTGCCAGCAGCTCCGAGGGGACAGCTGGGGCCAACGTCCTGACTTTC
D gene: TRBD1; V gene: TRBV5-1; clone size: NA; J gene: TRBJ1-6; CDR3 protein: CASSLADRDNSPLHF; CDR3 DNA: TGCGCCAGCAGCTTGGCCGACAGGGACAATTCACCCCTCCACTTT
D gene: NA; V gene: TRBV20-1; clone size: many; J gene: TRBJ1-5; CDR3 protein: CSAYPGHSNQPQHF; CDR3 DNA: TGCAGTGCTTACCCCGGTCATAGCAATCAGCCCCAGCATTTT
D gene: NA; V gene: TRBV6-2/TRBV6-3; clone size: many; J gene: TRBJ2-7; CDR3 protein: CASSRTAYEQYF; CDR3 DNA: TGTGCCAGCAGTCGGACAGCTTACGAGCAGTACTTC